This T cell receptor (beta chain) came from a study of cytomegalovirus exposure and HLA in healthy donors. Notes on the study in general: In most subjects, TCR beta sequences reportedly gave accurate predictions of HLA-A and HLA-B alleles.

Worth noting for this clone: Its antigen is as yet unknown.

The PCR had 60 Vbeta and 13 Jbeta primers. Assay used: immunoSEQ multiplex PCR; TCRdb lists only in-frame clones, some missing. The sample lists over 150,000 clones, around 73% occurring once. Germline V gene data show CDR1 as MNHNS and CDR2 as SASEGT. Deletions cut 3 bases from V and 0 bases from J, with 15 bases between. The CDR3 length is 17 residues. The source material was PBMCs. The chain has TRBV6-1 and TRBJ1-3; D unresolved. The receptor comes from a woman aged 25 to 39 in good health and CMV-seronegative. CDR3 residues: CASSDPSQVLSGNTIYF. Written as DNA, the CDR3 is TGTGCCAGCAGTGACCCTTCCCAGGTCCTCTCTGGAAACACCATATATTTT.